Presented here are 13 T cell receptor beta chains from one specimen sequenced in a study of cytomegalovirus exposure and HLA in healthy donors (dated by TCRdb to between 2016 and 2019). Library construction relied on the immunoSEQ multiplex PCR assay. The multiplex PCR relied on a mix of 60 forward primers for TCR Vbeta segments and 13 reverse primers for TCR Jbeta segments. As stored in TCRdb, this immuneACCESS dataset retains in-frame rearrangements with V and J assigned. A fraction of the clones does not appear; measured against another copy, unresolved V genes explain less than half of the discrepancy, and the remainder lacks a known reason. In this sample the table shows 150,000 to 200,000 clones, about 80% of which occur a single time. The ten largest clones represent 2% to 2.5% of the sample. Sequencing was performed on PBMCs. The receptors here all came from a woman between 45 and 60 years old in good health and CMV-seronegative.

This chain uses TRBV27 with TRBJ1-6; D possibly corresponds to TRBD1 (6 bases). Germline V CDR1 and CDR2: MNHEY, SMNVEV (reference sequence). The CDR3 has 13 residues. Trimming took 11 bases from V and 9 from J, leaving 17 bases between them. DNA of the CDR3: TGTGCCTCCAGAGTTCAGGGGAGTTCACCCCTCCACTTT. Its protein is CASRVQGSSPLHF.

The chain links TRBV4-3 to TRBJ1-2, with a tentative D call TRBD1 (5 bases). The germline gives CDR1 LGHNA, CDR2 YSLEER. Trimming shortened V by 0 bases and J by 8 bases, and 13 bases separated the two germline ends. This CDR3 region has 14 residues. This chain's CDR3 is CASSQDAGRRGYTF. Here the CDR3 DNA reads TGCGCCAGCAGCCAAGACGCGGGGCGACGAGGCTACACCTTC.

Only one count was recorded for this clone. The sample has other DNA sequences that encode this CDR3 too. V gene TRBV25-1 combines with J gene TRBJ2-7; 8 nucleotides align to TRBD1. This CDR3 is 14 amino acids long. In germline, CDR1 is MGHDK, CDR2 SYGVNS. The V gene end was trimmed by 0 bases and the J gene end by 7 bases; junction bases not matched to a gene: 5. The CDR3: CASSEYRTGGEQYF. The CDR3 bases are TGTGCCAGCAGTGAATATAGAACAGGGGGGGAGCAGTACTTC.

This chain links TRBV2 with TRBJ1-1; 7 bases line up with TRBD1. The CDR3 consists of 15 residues. Germline CDR1 is SNHLY and CDR2 is FYNNEI. V gave up 4 bases and J gave up 4 bases; unmatched junction bases: 9. The CDR3 coding sequence is TGTGCCAGCAGTGGAAACAGGGGAAGGGGCACTGAAGCTTTCTTT. Its protein is CASSGNRGRGTEAFF.

In its sample, this clone was seen a few times. The chain combines TRBV13 with TRBJ1-6, with TRBD1 matching 11 bases. The ends lost 3 bases at V and 8 bases at J; junction bases unmatched: 12. The CDR3 sequence is 18 residues long. The germline V gene has CDR1 PRHDT and CDR2 FYEKMQ (reference sequence). The CDR3 region is CASSFRDRGSLIDSPLHF. In nucleotides, the CDR3 is TGTGCCAGCAGCTTCCGGGACAGGGGGTCGCTTATTGATTCACCCCTCCACTTT.

This clone was seen just once. This rearrangement joins TRBV2 to TRBJ2-6; a possible D gene is TRBD1 (5 bases). This CDR3 region has 18 residues. Deletions cut 8 bases from V and 2 bases from J, with 22 bases between. Germline values: CDR1 SNHLY, CDR2 FYNNEI. The CDR3 DNA is TGTGCCAGCCTAGGAATTCGGACAAGCAAAACTGGGGCCAACGTCCTGACTTTC. Protein sequence: CASLGIRTSKTGANVLTF.

The genes are TRBV30 and TRBJ2-7; TRBD2 is a possible D gene (5 bases). V was clipped by 3 bases and J by 5 bases, with 17 bases between them. Germline assignment: CDR1 GTSNPN and CDR2 SVGIG (reference sequence). CDR3 size: 14 residues. The CDR3 DNA sequence: TGTGCCTGGAGCGACAACCACCAGGAGGACGAGCAGTACTTC. Translation gives CAWSDNHQEDEQYF.

The chain is built from TRBV2 and TRBJ2-5; TRBD1 matches at 9 bases. The CDR3 is 15 residues long. The ends lost 7 bases at V and 2 bases at J; junction bases unmatched: 8. The germline gives CDR1 SNHLY, CDR2 FYNNEI. The CDR3 DNA follows: TGTGCCAGCACCAAGGGGGGACAGGGACAAGAGACCCAGTACTTC. It yields the protein CASTKGGQGQETQYF.

The chain links TRBV19 to TRBJ2-3; 7 nucleotides align to TRBD2. CDR1 and CDR2 from the germline V gene are LNHDA and SQIVND (reference sequence). The V segment lost 1 base and the J segment 1 base; nucleotides outside the gene matches: 8. The CDR3 spans 17 residues. The CDR3 DNA reads TGTGCCAGTAGTATAGGGTCGCGGGGGAGACGCACAGATACGCAGTATTTT. This sequence encodes CASSIGSRGRRTDTQYF.

A few counts support this clone. The rearrangement uses TRBV2 and TRBJ2-5; 9 bases match TRBD1. Germline CDR1 reads SNHLY; CDR2 reads FYNNEI. V was clipped by 7 bases and J by 4 bases; unmatched bases: 10. The CDR3 extends over 15 amino acids. The DNA for the CDR3 is TGTGCCAGCAAAAGTACAGGGGGCGCGGGAGAGACCCAGTACTTC. Translating it yields CASKSTGGAGETQYF.

The chain is built from TRBV9 and TRBJ2-1; 7 bases fit TRBD2. CDR1 is SGDLS, CDR2 YYNGEE, per germline. The CDR3 totals 17 residues. V was pared by 4 bases and J by 7 bases, with 17 bases of the junction left unmatched. The CDR3 reads CASSPPVRRELGNEQFF. The CDR3 region has the DNA TGTGCCAGCAGCCCTCCGGTGAGGCGGGAGTTGGGAAATGAGCAGTTCTTC. The entire variable domain, with the rest obtained from reference TRBV9 and TRBJ2-1, is as follows: DSGVTQTPKHLITATGQRVTLRCSPRSGDLSVYWYQQSLDQGLQFLIQYYNGEERAKGNILERFSAQQFPDLHSELNLSSLELGDSALYFCASSPPVRRELGNEQFFGPGTRLTVL.

This clone came up once. V usage is TRBV7-8 and J usage is TRBJ2-1, with a possible D match to TRBD2 (6 bases). CDR1 is SGHVS and CDR2 is FQNEAQ in the germline V gene. The CDR3 is 14 amino acids. The V gene lost 4 bases and the J gene lost 5 bases, with 12 bases spanning the gap. The CDR3 DNA follows: TGTGCCAGCAGCTACCTAGCGCTTAACAATGAGCAGTTCTTC. This codes for CASSYLALNNEQFF.

V gene TRBV4-1 combines with J gene TRBJ2-2; the D is unclear. CDR1 MGHRA and CDR2 YSYEKL come from the germline V gene. The V end lost 2 bases, the J end lost 7 bases, and 2 bases lay between the germline ends. CDR3 length: 11 amino acids. This CDR3 reads CASSQRGELFF. DNA for the CDR3: TGCGCCAGCAGCCAACGCGGGGAGCTGTTTTTT.